Sequencing of this T cell receptor beta chain was carried out in a study of T cell responses to AZD1222 COVID-19 vaccine. Study-level findings and limits: There were vaccine-associated CD4 TCRs across spike, dominant at 160-218 and 743-854. At baseline, just 6 or 7 AZD1222 recipients tested seropositive.

Sequencing used immunoSEQ multiplex PCR; TCRdb keeps in-frame clones, though not all of them. Among about 190,000 clones, 75% to 90% were seen once, and the ten largest hold around 6.9%. Per the germline V gene, CDR1 is LNHDA and CDR2 is SQIVND (reference sequence). J lost 4 bases, V lost 9 bases, and 3 bases had no gene match. The CDR3 covers 12 residues. On this clone itself: Its antigen is unidentified.

The sequencing here drew on peripheral blood, taken on day 0 of AZD1222 vaccination. This chain links TRBV19 with TRBJ1-2; 9 nucleotides line up with TRBD1. This clonotype was obtained from an adult in good health. The CDR3 sequence: CASRQGGYGYTF. The CDR3 DNA follows: TGTGCCAGCCGACAGGGGGGCTATGGCTACACCTTC.